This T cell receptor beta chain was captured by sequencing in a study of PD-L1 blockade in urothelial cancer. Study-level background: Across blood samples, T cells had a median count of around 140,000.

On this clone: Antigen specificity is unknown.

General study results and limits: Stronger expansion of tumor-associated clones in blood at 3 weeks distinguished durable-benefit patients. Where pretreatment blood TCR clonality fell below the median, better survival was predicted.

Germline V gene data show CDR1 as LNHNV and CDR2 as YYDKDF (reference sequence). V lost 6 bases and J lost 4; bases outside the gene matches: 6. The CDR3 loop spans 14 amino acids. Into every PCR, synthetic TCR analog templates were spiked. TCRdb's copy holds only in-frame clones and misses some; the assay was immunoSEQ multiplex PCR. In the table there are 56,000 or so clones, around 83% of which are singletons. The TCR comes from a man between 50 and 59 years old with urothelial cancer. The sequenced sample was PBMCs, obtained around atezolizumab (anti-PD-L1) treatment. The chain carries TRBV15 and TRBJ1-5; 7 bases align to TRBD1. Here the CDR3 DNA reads TGTGCCACCAGAATCGGACAGGAAAATCAGCCCCAGCATTTT. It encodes CATRIGQENQPQHF.